Judged by abundance, the clone carrying this TCR beta chain is medium-sized. The antigen is undetermined. Cryopreserved PBMCs were the source of roughly 2 micrograms of genomic DNA, which went to TCR beta libraries. This sample stems from a study of cytotoxic CD8 clonotypes in ibrutinib-treated CLL. Study summary: Partial responses totalled about 25 and complete responses 2; after median roughly 71 months, approximately 15 remained remitted and about 12 progressed. Sequenced samples delivered averages of 255,043 productive templates and 80,000 to 100,000 productive rearrangements. Study outcomes and limitations: On treatment, the uncommon public clonotypes contracted or remained stable.

Produced via immunoSEQ multiplex PCR; TCRdb's table is partial and in-frame only. The data contain approximately 20,000 clones, over 75% of them singletons. This TCR was sampled from a human donor with chronic lymphocytic leukemia. Sample: PBMCs, taken before ibrutinib treatment.

The CDR3 sequence: CAWTEGGSSYNSPLHF. CDR3 in DNA: TGTGCCTGGACCGAAGGGGGGAGCTCCTATAATTCACCCCTCCACTTT. The chain is built from TRBV30 and TRBJ1-6; a possible D gene is TRBD1 (6 bases). Germline CDR1 is GTSNPN and CDR2 is SVGIG (reference sequence). The V end lost 4 bases, the J end lost 0 bases, and 13 bases lay between the germline ends. CDR3 length: 16 amino acids.